The entry below describes one T cell receptor beta chain. Its target antigen remains unknown. No much larger clone is present one base from it, and per-base qualities are unavailable. The collaborating institutions used their own protocols to collect whole blood in K2EDTA tubes. For TCRbeta analysis, collaborator samples were shipped as frozen whole blood, as isolated PBMCs, or as DNA extracted from either sample type. The source of the sample is a study of blood T cell repertoires in COVID-19 (dated by TCRdb to the early 2020s). Regarding the complete study: Samples from collaborators originated in the United States, Italy and Spain and spanned both the acute and convalescent phases of COVID-19. The prospective study material was composed of cDNA or gDNA derived from T cells, B-cell-depleted T cells, or PBMCs. Subjects who had been exposed to COVID-19, were actively infected with it, or had recovered from it provided the deeply sampled blood TCRbeta repertoires that made up the dataset. A freely available public database, intended as a resource for researchers studying the immune response to SARS-CoV-2, is where the repertoires were released. The samples were drawn from the first 160 participants of the ongoing ImmuneRACE study and from under 1,500 subjects provided by 6 global collaborators. Nearly every sample came with metadata listing a de-identified subject ID, COVID-19 status, age in years and sex. Where available, HLA class I and class II types were obtained from metadata supplied by the sample provider rather than from assay-based typing. Paper-wide results and their limitations: Clinical and demographic metadata were provided uncurated, with the amount varying by source and participant.

The CDR3 measures 14 amino acids from cysteine to phenylalanine. Only the CDR3 part of the read is kept: 42 bases, read in frame from the first base. V has 4 bases trimmed and J has 4 bases trimmed; junction bases matching no gene number 5. For CDR1 and CDR2, the germline V gene lists MNHEY and SVGEGT. TCRbeta CDR3 regions were amplified from genomic DNA by means of the immunoSEQ Assay, a bias-controlled multiplex PCR. Turning to the authors' computational methods: Nucleated cell counts per sample were estimated from amplification of reference gene primers within the assay. To quantify the absolute abundance of each unique TCRbeta CDR3 rearrangement, sequence reads were collapsed and filtered. Productive Simpson clonality was computed per sample as the square root of Simpson's diversity index over productive rearrangements. In TCRdb, the immuneACCESS table is reduced to in-frame sequences with V and J assigned. These tables do not hold every clone; where another copy was compared, an unresolved V gene accounts for under half, and the others remain unexplained. V, J and clone size were drawn from that table, and D and trimming were deduced from the DNA. Recorded for this sample are 60,000 to 70,000 clones; around 93% of them occurred a single time. The top ten constitute about 6.8% of the sample.

The sequence links TRBV6-2 or TRBV6-3 to TRBJ1-1, with 8 bases in between that match TRBD1. Sample: peripheral blood. The clonotype comes from a human donor in a cohort sampled during active COVID-19. The CDR3: CASSLQGVGTEAFF. The nucleotide sequence reads TGTGCCAGCAGTTTACAGGGGGTAGGCACTGAAGCTTTCTTT.